These 7 T cell receptor beta chains originate from one sample sequenced in a study of shared clonotypes between healthy human individuals. Positively selected for CCR7, the CD45RO-negative cells used as naive CD8 cells excluded terminally differentiated effector memory CD45RA+ cells. Assay used: immunoSEQ multiplex PCR; TCRdb lists only in-frame clones, some missing. The table records 1.5 million to 2.5 million clones, about 94% of them present only once. The sequenced sample was naive CD8+ T cells sorted from blood. These TCRs come from a man aged 18 to 30 in good health.

The table lists this clone with a count of one. The CDR3 nucleotides read TGTGCCAGCAGTTTTGCAGAGGACTACGAGCAGTACTTC. Translated: CASSFAEDYEQYF. This rearrangement joins TRBV6-5 to TRBJ2-7; D unresolved. The germline CDR1 and CDR2 sequences are MNHEY and SVGAGI. The ends were cut back, 4 bases at V and 3 bases at J, with 10 bases in the middle. The CDR3 contains 13 residues.

The chain uses TRBV6-6 and TRBJ2-1, with 8 bases aligning to TRBD2. The CDR3 sequence is 13 residues long. V was clipped by 5 bases and J by 14 bases; unmatched bases: 11. From germline, CDR1 is MNHNY and CDR2 SVGAGI (reference sequence). CDR3 in DNA: TGTGCCAGCAGTCCCAATACGGGGGGGACGGAGTTCTTC. Translating gives CASSPNTGGTEFF.

The gene calls are TRBV7-9 and TRBJ1-1, with D possibly being TRBD1 (6 bases). This CDR3 region has 14 residues. CDR1 is SEHNR, CDR2 FQNEAQ, per germline (reference sequence). Trimming pared 1 base from V and 7 bases from J, leaving 13 bases between. In DNA form, the CDR3 reads TGTGCCAGCAGCTTAGGGGGGGCAGGCGATGAAGCTTTCTTT. It yields the protein CASSLGGAGDEAFF.

The chain couples TRBV19 to TRBJ1-2; D ambiguous. Trimming removed 3 bases at V and 5 bases at J, with 10 bases between. The length of the CDR3 is 13 residues. Germline V gene data show CDR1 as LNHDA and CDR2 as SQIVND (reference sequence). CDR3 protein: CASSITDTYGYTF. The CDR3 nucleotides read TGTGCCAGTAGTATCACAGATACTTATGGCTACACCTTC.

The rearrangement links TRBV4-1 to TRBJ2-1, with D perhaps matching TRBD2 (6 bases). This CDR3 region has 18 residues. The germline V gene encodes CDR1 MGHRA and CDR2 YSYEKL. Deletions cut 2 bases from V and 1 base from J, with 18 bases between. The CDR3 DNA is TGCGCCAGCAGCCAATACCCTCCGGGGGTTCAATCCTACAATGAGCAGTTCTTC. This encodes CASSQYPPGVQSYNEQFF.

V is TRBV7-6 and J is TRBJ2-5; D unresolved. This CDR3 region has 12 residues. Trimming cost V 2 bases and J 3 bases, with 4 bases left between them. The germline gives CDR1 SGHVS, CDR2 FNYEAQ. This CDR3 reads CASSLNEETQYF. CDR3 DNA sequence: TGTGCCAGCAGCTTAAACGAAGAGACCCAGTACTTC.

As for this clone: The identical CDR3 is also encoded by other nucleotide sequences in the sample. The rearrangement uses TRBV30 and TRBJ2-1; D remains ambiguous. The germline gives CDR1 GTSNPN, CDR2 SVGIG (reference sequence). Trimming pared 0 bases from V and 7 bases from J, leaving 4 bases between. This CDR3 has 11 residues. This chain's CDR3 is CAWSVGNEQFF. The DNA for the CDR3 is TGTGCCTGGAGTGTTGGGAATGAGCAGTTCTTC.